The present T cell receptor beta chain was sequenced within a study of blood T cell repertoires in COVID-19. The CDR3 spans 18 residues. Trimming pared 0 bases from V and 5 bases from J, leaving 20 bases between. Germline V lookup: CDR1 MRHNA, CDR2 SNTAGT. Measured with immunoSEQ multiplex PCR; TCRdb has only the in-frame clones, and not every one. The sample shows about 400,000 clones, nearly 90% of them seen only once. The sequence was obtained from a woman aged 35 to 49 with acute COVID-19. Sequenced sample: PBMCs or T cells enriched from blood (not recorded which). The rearrangement uses TRBV6-4 and TRBJ1-5; a weak D match, TRBD1 (5 bases). This chain's CDR3 is CASSDSNRYLWCDQPQHF. The DNA for the CDR3 is TGTGCCAGCAGTGACTCGAACAGGTACCTTTGGTGCGATCAGCCCCAGCATTTT.